The clone carrying this T cell receptor (beta chain) was seen a few times. The antigen is undetermined. The length of the CDR3 is 15 residues. The germline gives CDR1 MNHEY, CDR2 SVGEGT. Losses at the gene ends were 6 bases for V and 0 bases for J; bases not matched to a gene: 6. This sample was included in a study of T cell repertoires in cytomegalovirus infection. The overall study: Use of recently identified HLA-C-restricted and well-studied HLA-B-restricted CMV epitopes was part of the study. Signatures in public TCR beta sequences pointed to both CMV infection and matching HLA type. Broader study findings: Dominating the ex vivo response were TCR beta clonotypes that were CMV-specific and HLA-C-restricted.

TCRdb re-derived calls from the reads in MiXCR, one entry per CDR3 protein. Of about 830,000 distinct CDR3 sequences in the sample, approximately 30% were seen once. The source material was cultured CD8+ T cells from PBMCs, sampled from culture after CMV antigen stimulation. This TCR was recovered from a human donor in good health (CMV status not recorded). Some clones in this sample may be carry-over from other donors' samples. The chain is built from TRBV6-2 or TRBV6-3 and TRBJ2-5; 8 nucleotides align to TRBD2. CDR3: CASSKLADHQETQYF. In nucleotides, the CDR3 is TGTGCCAGCAGCAAACTAGCGGACCACCAAGAGACCCAGTACTTC.